Sequencing of this T cell receptor beta chain was carried out in a study of neurological immune-mediated disorders. Stated time point: longitudinal time-point 2. It was from 2 million PBMCs stored at -80 C that the unsorted libraries were obtained. With 10-nucleotide random UMIs, 5'RACE was used to make the cDNA. Whenever a sequencing run was performed, it yielded over 180 million TCR-beta sequences from 15-18 subjects. Via MiXCR, TCRdb re-called the 5' RACE reads, giving one row per CDR3 protein. The data contain about 90,000 distinct CDR3 sequences, roughly an eighth of them singletons. This clonotype was detected many times. No antigen is known for it. Germline CDR1 and CDR2: SNHLY and FYNNEI. The CDR3 is 12 residues long. Study-wide results and caveats: Levels of TCR clonal expansion peaked in HTLV-1-associated myelopathy and reached their lowest in multiple sclerosis, under those of healthy controls.

This receptor was obtained from a female donor with HTLV-1-associated myelopathy (HAM/TSP). This chain connects TRBV2 to TRBJ2-1, with D possibly being TRBD1 or TRBD2 (5 bases each). Material for sequencing was PBMCs. The CDR3 DNA reads as TGTACCTTCAAGGGGAGTACCAATGAGCAGTTCTTC. It codes for CTFKGSTNEQFF.